A selection of T cell receptor beta chains follows, all from one sample in a study of T cell responses to AZD1222 COVID-19 vaccine. The data were produced by immunoSEQ multiplex PCR, yet TCRdb's version contains in-frame clones alone and is incomplete. Here the sample spans about 130,000 clones, about 93% being singletons. The starting material was peripheral blood, obtained on day 0 of AZD1222 vaccination. The receptors were gathered from an adult in good health. Each CDR3 is given with its conserved first and last residue. A D gene is named only where the DNA matches it firmly. Only some rows state a clone size, as once, few, many or a class for expanded clones.

CDR3aa: CASSEGPGTGNYGYTF; CDR3nt: TGTGCCAGCAGTGAAGGTCCCGGGACAGGAAACTATGGCTACACCTTC; j_gene: TRBJ1-2; d_gene: TRBD1; len: 16; abundance: .; v_gene: TRBV2
CDR3aa: CATSRGTVGGLGQYF; CDR3nt: TGTGCCACCAGCAGAGGGACGGTGGGAGGGCTGGGGCAGTACTTC; j_gene: TRBJ2-7; d_gene: TRBD2; len: 15; abundance: .; v_gene: TRBV15
CDR3aa: CASSYQGTSGTDTQYF; CDR3nt: TGTGCCAGCAGTTATCAGGGGACTAGCGGCACAGATACGCAGTATTTT; j_gene: TRBJ2-3; d_gene: TRBD2; len: 16; abundance: .; v_gene: TRBV6-5
CDR3aa: CASSRGGYEQYF; CDR3nt: TGTGCCAGCAGCCGAGGGGGCTACGAGCAGTACTTC; j_gene: TRBJ2-7; d_gene: .; len: 12; abundance: .; v_gene: TRBV3-1/TRBV3-2
CDR3aa: CASSRTSWIEQFF; CDR3nt: TGTGCCAGCAGCCGGACTAGTTGGATTGAGCAGTTCTTC; j_gene: TRBJ2-1; d_gene: TRBD2; len: 13; abundance: .; v_gene: TRBV9
CDR3aa: CASRLLAGGADTQYF; CDR3nt: TGTGCCAGCAGACTTCTAGCGGGGGGGGCAGATACGCAGTATTTT; j_gene: TRBJ2-3; d_gene: TRBD2; len: 15; abundance: .; v_gene: TRBV28
CDR3aa: CASSDMRGGYEAFF; CDR3nt: TGTGCCAGCAGTGACATGAGGGGCGGATATGAAGCTTTCTTT; j_gene: TRBJ1-1; d_gene: .; len: 14; abundance: .; v_gene: TRBV6-1
CDR3aa: CASSEEVYGYTF; CDR3nt: TGTGCCAGCAGTGAAGAGGTATATGGCTACACCTTC; j_gene: TRBJ1-2; d_gene: .; len: 12; abundance: once; v_gene: TRBV6-1
CDR3aa: CASSYINTEAFF; CDR3nt: TGTGCCAGCAGTTATATTAACACTGAAGCTTTCTTT; j_gene: TRBJ1-1; d_gene: .; len: 12; abundance: once; v_gene: TRBV6-5
CDR3aa: CASSALTGPYSNQPQHF; CDR3nt: TGTGCCAGTAGTGCCCTGACAGGGCCGTATAGCAATCAGCCCCAGCATTTT; j_gene: TRBJ1-5; d_gene: TRBD1; len: 17; abundance: .; v_gene: TRBV19
CDR3aa: CASSLRSSPYEQYF; CDR3nt: TGTGCCAGCAGTTTAAGATCATCCCCCTACGAGCAGTACTTC; j_gene: TRBJ2-7; d_gene: .; len: 14; abundance: .; v_gene: TRBV27
CDR3aa: CASSTSGGWETQYF; CDR3nt: TGTGCCAGCTCCACGTCAGGCGGGTGGGAGACCCAGTACTTC; j_gene: TRBJ2-5; d_gene: .; len: 14; abundance: .; v_gene: TRBV18
CDR3aa: CASSLTTSLGNEQFF; CDR3nt: TGTGCCAGCAGCTTAACTACTAGTTTGGGCAATGAGCAGTTCTTC; j_gene: TRBJ2-1; d_gene: .; len: 15; abundance: .; v_gene: TRBV7-3
CDR3aa: CASSPGGGYGYTF; CDR3nt: TGTGCCAGCAGCCCCGGGGGAGGCTATGGCTACACCTTC; j_gene: TRBJ1-2; d_gene: .; len: 13; abundance: .; v_gene: TRBV6-5
CDR3aa: CASSQDFFVGANTGELFF; CDR3nt: TGCGCCAGCAGCCAAGATTTTTTCGTAGGCGCGAACACCGGGGAGCTGTTTTTT; j_gene: TRBJ2-2; d_gene: .; len: 18; abundance: .; v_gene: TRBV4-1
CDR3aa: CASSQDPIDYPGYEQYF; CDR3nt: TGTGCCAGCAGCCAAGATCCGATTGACTACCCGGGATACGAGCAGTACTTC; j_gene: TRBJ2-7; d_gene: .; len: 17; abundance: .; v_gene: TRBV3-1/TRBV3-2
CDR3aa: CASSLDSNQPQHF; CDR3nt: TGTGCCAGCAGCTTAGACAGCAATCAGCCCCAGCATTTT; j_gene: TRBJ1-5; d_gene: .; len: 13; abundance: .; v_gene: TRBV7-8
CDR3aa: CASSVVEGGWDEQFF; CDR3nt: TGTGCCAGCAGCGTAGTTGAGGGAGGCTGGGACGAGCAGTTCTTC; j_gene: TRBJ2-1; d_gene: .; len: 15; abundance: .; v_gene: TRBV9
CDR3aa: CASGPGLAGSYNEQFF; CDR3nt: TGCGCCAGCGGACCGGGACTAGCGGGCTCCTACAATGAGCAGTTCTTC; j_gene: TRBJ2-1; d_gene: TRBD2; len: 16; abundance: .; v_gene: TRBV5-1
CDR3aa: CASSLWTGTYNSPLHF; CDR3nt: TGTGCCAGCAGCTTGTGGACAGGGACCTATAATTCACCCCTCCACTTT; j_gene: TRBJ1-6; d_gene: TRBD1; len: 16; abundance: .; v_gene: TRBV5-6
CDR3aa: CASSQWSGSQSSYNEQFF; CDR3nt: TGCGCCAGCAGCCAGTGGAGTGGCAGTCAGAGCTCCTACAATGAGCAGTTCTTC; j_gene: TRBJ2-1; d_gene: .; len: 18; abundance: .; v_gene: TRBV4-1
CDR3aa: CASSLRAGASYEQYF; CDR3nt: TGTGCCAGCAGTTTAAGGGCAGGGGCTTCCTACGAGCAGTACTTC; j_gene: TRBJ2-7; d_gene: .; len: 15; abundance: .; v_gene: TRBV28
CDR3aa: CASSRPQGESWRANEKLFF; CDR3nt: TGCGCCAGCAGCCGCCCACAGGGAGAGAGCTGGAGAGCTAATGAAAAACTGTTTTTT; j_gene: TRBJ1-4; d_gene: .; len: 19; abundance: .; v_gene: TRBV5-1
CDR3aa: CASSLAKGVMNTEAFF; CDR3nt: TGTGCCAGCAGCTTGGCCAAGGGAGTGATGAACACTGAAGCTTTCTTT; j_gene: TRBJ1-1; d_gene: .; len: 16; abundance: .; v_gene: TRBV5-6
CDR3aa: CASSYSLAVPYEQYF; CDR3nt: TGTGCCAGCAGTTACTCGTTGGCGGTCCCCTACGAGCAGTACTTC; j_gene: TRBJ2-7; d_gene: .; len: 15; abundance: .; v_gene: TRBV6-2/TRBV6-3
CDR3aa: CASGWGATEAFF; CDR3nt: TGTGCCAGCGGCTGGGGAGCCACTGAAGCTTTCTTT; j_gene: TRBJ1-1; d_gene: .; len: 12; abundance: .; v_gene: TRBV6-5
CDR3aa: CATGTGSNYGYTF; CDR3nt: TGTGCCACCGGGACAGGATCTAACTATGGCTACACCTTC; j_gene: TRBJ1-2; d_gene: TRBD1; len: 13; abundance: .; v_gene: TRBV10-3
CDR3aa: CASGSVWGEQFF; CDR3nt: TGTGCTAGTGGTTCGGTATGGGGTGAGCAGTTCTTC; j_gene: TRBJ2-1; d_gene: .; len: 12; abundance: .; v_gene: TRBV12-5
CDR3aa: CASSASGMVVDEQFF; CDR3nt: TGTGCCAGCAGCGCTAGCGGGATGGTTGTCGATGAGCAGTTCTTC; j_gene: TRBJ2-1; d_gene: TRBD2; len: 15; abundance: .; v_gene: TRBV9
CDR3aa: CASSSPTGAGNTIYF; CDR3nt: TGTGCCAGCAGTTCGCCAACAGGGGCTGGAAACACCATATATTTT; j_gene: TRBJ1-3; d_gene: TRBD1; len: 15; abundance: .; v_gene: TRBV6-5
CDR3aa: CASSSQSKSTDTQYF; CDR3nt: TGTGCCAGCAGTTCTCAGTCGAAGAGCACAGATACGCAGTATTTT; j_gene: TRBJ2-3; d_gene: .; len: 15; abundance: .; v_gene: TRBV28
CDR3aa: CASSLQGAGQPQHF; CDR3nt: TGTGCCAGCAGTTTACAGGGGGCGGGTCAGCCCCAGCATTTT; j_gene: TRBJ1-5; d_gene: TRBD1; len: 14; abundance: once; v_gene: TRBV27
CDR3aa: CASSLESGGPYNEQFF; CDR3nt: TGTGCCAGCAGCTTAGAGAGTGGAGGGCCATACAATGAGCAGTTCTTC; j_gene: TRBJ2-1; d_gene: .; len: 16; abundance: once; v_gene: TRBV7-2
CDR3aa: CASSSVGQGRQETQYF; CDR3nt: TGTGCCAGCAGCAGCGTGGGACAGGGGAGACAAGAGACCCAGTACTTC; j_gene: TRBJ2-5; d_gene: TRBD1; len: 16; abundance: once; v_gene: TRBV7-9
CDR3aa: CASSYGEVGELFF; CDR3nt: TGTGCCAGCAGTTACGGGGAGGTCGGGGAGCTGTTTTTT; j_gene: TRBJ2-2; d_gene: .; len: 13; abundance: .; v_gene: TRBV6-5
CDR3aa: CASSGRAVANGELFF; CDR3nt: TGTGCCAGCAGCGGGAGGGCCGTCGCGAACGGGGAGCTGTTTTTT; j_gene: TRBJ2-2; d_gene: TRBD2; len: 15; abundance: .; v_gene: TRBV11-2
CDR3aa: CASSQESSGPYEQYF; CDR3nt: TGTGCCAGCAGCCAAGAGTCTAGCGGGCCGTACGAGCAGTACTTC; j_gene: TRBJ2-7; d_gene: TRBD2; len: 15; abundance: few; v_gene: TRBV4-2
CDR3aa: CASSLDSGFYEQYF; CDR3nt: TGTGCCAGCTCACTCGATAGCGGGTTCTACGAGCAGTACTTC; j_gene: TRBJ2-7; d_gene: TRBD2; len: 14; abundance: .; v_gene: TRBV18
CDR3aa: CASSLFEGTGELFF; CDR3nt: TGCGCCAGCAGCTTGTTTGAGGGCACCGGGGAGCTGTTTTTT; j_gene: TRBJ2-2; d_gene: .; len: 14; abundance: .; v_gene: TRBV5-1
CDR3aa: CASSRGTGGNKRELFF; CDR3nt: TGTGCCAGCAGCCGGGGGACAGGGGGTAACAAACGGGAGCTGTTTTTT; j_gene: TRBJ2-2; d_gene: TRBD1; len: 16; abundance: .; v_gene: TRBV3-1/TRBV3-2
CDR3aa: CASSAGTGGGQPQHF; CDR3nt: TGTGCCAGCAGCGCAGGGACAGGGGGCGGTCAGCCCCAGCATTTT; j_gene: TRBJ1-5; d_gene: TRBD1; len: 15; abundance: few; v_gene: TRBV9
CDR3aa: CASSRLSGYSYNEQFF; CDR3nt: TGTGCCAGCAGCCGGTTAAGCGGTTACTCCTACAATGAGCAGTTCTTC; j_gene: TRBJ2-1; d_gene: .; len: 16; abundance: .; v_gene: TRBV14
CDR3aa: CASSKGGGSNEQFF; CDR3nt: TGTGCCAGCTCAAAGGGAGGGGGGTCCAATGAGCAGTTCTTC; j_gene: TRBJ2-1; d_gene: .; len: 14; abundance: .; v_gene: TRBV18
CDR3aa: CASSPSQGANVNTIYF; CDR3nt: TGTGCCAGCTCACCTTCCCAGGGGGCCAATGTAAACACCATATATTTT; j_gene: TRBJ1-3; d_gene: TRBD1; len: 16; abundance: .; v_gene: TRBV18
CDR3aa: CASSVGTQPSYTDTQYF; CDR3nt: TGTGCCAGCAGCGTAGGGACCCAACCCAGCTACACAGATACGCAGTATTTT; j_gene: TRBJ2-3; d_gene: .; len: 17; abundance: .; v_gene: TRBV9
CDR3aa: CASSYGPSGSYEQYF; CDR3nt: TGTGCCAGCAGTTACGGGCCTAGCGGGAGCTACGAGCAGTACTTC; j_gene: TRBJ2-7; d_gene: TRBD2; len: 15; abundance: few; v_gene: TRBV6-5
CDR3aa: CASSRSGTSGRGGTDTQYF; CDR3nt: TGTGCCAGCAGTCGATCCGGGACTAGCGGGAGAGGAGGCACAGATACGCAGTATTTT; j_gene: TRBJ2-3; d_gene: TRBD2; len: 19; abundance: .; v_gene: TRBV2
CDR3aa: CASSSGYRGESGYTF; CDR3nt: TGTGCCAGCAGCTCGGGGTACAGGGGGGAAAGTGGCTACACCTTC; j_gene: TRBJ1-2; d_gene: TRBD1; len: 15; abundance: .; v_gene: TRBV9
CDR3aa: CASSAGTLNTEAFF; CDR3nt: TGTGCCAGCAGCGCCGGGACACTTAACACTGAAGCTTTCTTT; j_gene: TRBJ1-1; d_gene: .; len: 14; abundance: once; v_gene: TRBV9
CDR3aa: CASTGTVDGYTF; CDR3nt: TGTGCCAGCACCGGGACAGTCGATGGCTACACCTTC; j_gene: TRBJ1-2; d_gene: TRBD1; len: 12; abundance: .; v_gene: TRBV7-9